Reported below is one TCR beta chain. Generated by immunoSEQ multiplex PCR, the TCRdb table keeps only in-frame clones and is missing some. Among around 96,000 clones listed, under 95% were seen once. V lost 10 bases and J 0 bases, leaving 16 bases between the germline ends. Germline V gives CDR1 SGHVS, CDR2 FQNEAQ. The CDR3 totals 15 residues. This record comes from a study of T cells in localized non-small cell lung cancer. Material: PBMCs, obtained before any cancer treatment. The rearrangement uses TRBV7-8 and TRBJ1-5; no definite D call. The source of this sequence is a woman aged 35-75 years with stage II squamous cell lung carcinoma. The CDR3 nucleotides read TGTGCCACCACCGGAGACACCTATAGCAATCAGCCCCAGCATTTT. Its protein product is CATTGDTYSNQPQHF. Full variable domain (rest looked up from reference TRBV7-8 and TRBJ1-5): GAGVSQSPRYKVAKRGQDVALRCDPISGHVSLFWYQQALGQGPEFLTYFQNEAQLDKSGLPSDRFFAERPEGSVSTLKIQRTQQEDSAVYLCATTGDTYSNQPQHFGDGTRLSIL.